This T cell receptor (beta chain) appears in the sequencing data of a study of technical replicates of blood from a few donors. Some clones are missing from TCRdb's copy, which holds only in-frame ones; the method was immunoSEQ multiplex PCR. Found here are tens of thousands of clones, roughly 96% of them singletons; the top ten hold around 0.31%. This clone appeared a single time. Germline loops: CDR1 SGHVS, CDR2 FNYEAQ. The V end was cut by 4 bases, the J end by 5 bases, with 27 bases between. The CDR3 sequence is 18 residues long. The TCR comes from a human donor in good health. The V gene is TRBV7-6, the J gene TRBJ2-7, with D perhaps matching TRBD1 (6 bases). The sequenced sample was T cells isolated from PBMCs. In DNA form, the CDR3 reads TGTGCCAGCAGCTCAGACAGGTCAGCGCGCTCCGGGACCCACGAGCAGTACTTC. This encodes CASSSDRSARSGTHEQYF.